This TCR beta chain was found in a study of OX40 agonist ivuxolimab in advanced cancers. TCRdb keeps only in-frame clones here, not all; method: immunoSEQ multiplex PCR. This sample has about 70,000 clones, with roughly 82% found just once. The V gene end was trimmed by 10 bases and the J gene end by 3 bases; junction bases not matched to a gene: 5. Per germline, CDR1 ENHRY and CDR2 SYGVKD. The CDR3 runs 14 residues. This TCR derives from an adult with an advanced solid tumor such as melanoma, head and neck, liver or kidney cancer. The material was CD4+ or CD8+ T cells sorted from blood, obtained in a trial of the OX40 agonist ivuxolimab. The chain joins TRBV10-3 to TRBJ2-2; 10 bases align to TRBD1. The CDR3: CANSGTGDTGELFF. The CDR3 bases are TGTGCCAACTCCGGGACAGGGGACACCGGGGAGCTGTTTTTT.